These 15 T cell receptor beta chains came from one sample sequenced in a study of PD-1 blockade in classical Hodgkin lymphoma. Assay: immunoSEQ multiplex PCR; the TCRdb copy retains only in-frame clones and omits some. The sample has under 3,000 clones, roughly three quarters seen once. Time point of the sample: cycle 4 day 1 (C4D1), after 5 to 7 weeks of nivolumab. Every patient had relapsed following autologous stem cell transplantation, and cohorts differed in brentuximab vedotin exposure. By magnetic negative selection, CD8+ T cells were isolated from the thawed PBMCs. The source material was CD8+ T cells from blood, sampled before the fourth cycle of nivolumab. All receptors come from a human donor with classical Hodgkin lymphoma.

The chain carries TRBV28 and TRBJ1-5; 7 bases are shared with TRBD1. The CDR3 spans 18 residues. Trimming at V came to 3 bases and at J to 0 bases, leaving 11 bases not matched to a gene. Germline assignment: CDR1 MDHEN and CDR2 SYDVKM. The CDR3 DNA is TGTGCCAGCAGTTTTGGGGCAGGGGGGCCCTATAGCAATCAGCCCCAGCATTTT. Translating it yields CASSFGAGGPYSNQPQHF. The variable domain in full, with the rest retrieved from reference TRBV28 and TRBJ1-5, is DVKVTQSSRYLVKRTGEKVFLECVQDMDHENMFWYRQDPGLGLRLIYFSYDVKMKEKGDIPEGYSVSREKKERFSLILESASTNQTSMYLCASSFGAGGPYSNQPQHFGDGTRLSIL.

The chain employs TRBV4-1 and TRBJ1-1; the D is unclear. Germline CDR1 and CDR2: MGHRA and YSYEKL. The V end was cut by 0 bases, the J end by 2 bases, with 10 bases between. The CDR3 covers 15 residues. CDR3 region: CASSQDEVINTEAFF. Written as DNA, the CDR3 is TGCGCCAGCAGCCAAGATGAAGTAATTAACACTGAAGCTTTCTTT.

J is TRBJ2-2 and V is TRBV28, with 13 bases that match TRBD2. This CDR3 has 17 residues. Per germline, CDR1 MDHEN and CDR2 SYDVKM. With V trimmed by 5 bases and J by 4 bases, 7 bases remained unmatched. CDR3: CASSGGLAGVATGELFF. The DNA of the CDR3 is TGTGCCAGCAGTGGCGGACTAGCGGGAGTGGCCACCGGGGAGCTGTTTTTT.

V is TRBV11-2 and J is TRBJ1-2, with D hard to call. Per the germline V gene, CDR1 is SGHAT and CDR2 is FQNNGV. The CDR3 runs 15 residues. Trimming left V 0 bases short and J 4 bases short, with 12 bases between. DNA for the CDR3: TGTGCCAGCAGCTTAGATAAAAACAGCATCTATGGCTACACCTTC. Amino acids: CASSLDKNSIYGYTF.

This chain links TRBV4-1 with TRBJ2-7; TRBD1 or TRBD2 may be the D gene (6 bases each). The V end lost 0 bases, the J end lost 3 bases, and 18 bases lay between the germline ends. The CDR3 is 17 residues long. Germline-derived CDR1 and CDR2 are MGHRA and YSYEKL. The CDR3 DNA follows: TGCGCCAGCAGCCAAGATGGGCCGGGGGCAGATTTCTACGAGCAGTACTTC. Protein: CASSQDGPGADFYEQYF.

This clone was seen a handful of times. V gene TRBV6-5 combines with J gene TRBJ2-1; 11 bases agree with TRBD2. J was trimmed by 6 bases and V by 11 bases; bases with no gene match: 6. Germline lookup yields CDR1 MNHEY and CDR2 SVGAGI. This CDR3 is 13 amino acids long. The CDR3 nucleotides are TGTGCCGGCGGACTAGCGGGCCCCAATGAGCAGTTCTTC. This codes for CAGGLAGPNEQFF.

The rearrangement uses TRBV25-1 and TRBJ1-4, with 7 bases identical to TRBD1. CDR1 and CDR2 (germline): MGHDK, SYGVNS. The trim removed 2 bases at V and 8 bases at J, leaving 8 bases unmatched. The CDR3 is 15 residues long. The CDR3 DNA sequence: TGTGCCAGCAGTGAACCTACAACAGGGGCGGAAAAACTGTTTTTT. Protein product: CASSEPTTGAEKLFF.

This clone has a handful of counts. V gene TRBV6-4 combines with J gene TRBJ2-3; TRBD1 is a possible D gene (6 bases). CDR1 and CDR2 (germline): MRHNA, SNTAGT. V shed 2 bases and J shed 8 bases, with 14 bases lying between them. The CDR3 sequence is 14 residues long. CDR3 sequence: CASSDGQTQSTQYF. The CDR3 DNA is TGTGCCAGCAGTGACGGACAGACTCAATCTACGCAGTATTTT.

The chain recombines TRBV5-6 with TRBJ1-3; D gene uncertain. Trimming shortened V by 3 bases and J by 0 bases, and 10 bases separated the two germline ends. The V gene's germline CDR1 is SGHDT and CDR2 YYEEEE. The CDR3 totals 15 residues. As DNA, the CDR3 is TGTGCCAGCAGCTGGACCGTAAGCTCTGGAAACACCATATATTTT. Its translation is CASSWTVSSGNTIYF.

This clone was detected once. The V call is TRBV27, the J call TRBJ2-1; TRBD2 might be the D (6 bases). Germline V lookup: CDR1 MNHEY, CDR2 SMNVEV (reference sequence). CDR3 size: 17 residues. Trimming pared 4 bases from V and 7 bases from J, leaving 23 bases between. CDR3 coding DNA: TGTGCCAGCAGTTCGCCCCCGAGTAGGGTCGGAGGGAATGAGCAGTTCTTC. Protein sequence: CASSSPPSRVGGNEQFF.

This chain joins TRBV7-9 and TRBJ1-4; no firm D call. The CDR3 covers 15 residues. The V gene lost 5 bases and the J gene lost 6 bases, with 16 bases spanning the gap. The germline V gene has CDR1 SEHNR and CDR2 FQNEAQ (reference sequence). The CDR3 is CASSPSGIKDEKLFF. CDR3 DNA: TGTGCCAGCAGCCCCTCGGGGATTAAGGATGAAAAACTGTTTTTT. Using reference TRBV7-9 and TRBJ1-4 for the parts outside the CDR3, the full variable domain is DTGVSQNPRHKITKRGQNVTFRCDPISEHNRLYWYRQTLGQGPEFLTYFQNEAQLEKSRLLSDRFSAERPKGSFSTLEIQRTEQGDSAMYLCASSPSGIKDEKLFFGSGTQLSVL.

The table lists this clone with a few counts. The chain uses TRBV27 and TRBJ1-4; 10 bases are shared with TRBD1. This CDR3 is 13 amino acids long. V trimming: 6 bases; J trimming: 12 bases; junction bases outside the gene matches: 7. CDR1 and CDR2 (germline): MNHEY, SMNVEV (reference sequence). In DNA form, the CDR3 reads TGTGCCAGCAGAGGACAGGGGGTTCTCCAACTGTTTTTT. This gives the protein CASRGQGVLQLFF.

This clone rates as medium-sized. This chain joins TRBV7-9 and TRBJ2-2; weak D call: TRBD2 (7 bases). V shed 3 bases and J shed 0 bases, with 11 bases lying between them. Germline loops: CDR1 SEHNR, CDR2 FQNEAQ (reference sequence). The CDR3 consists of 16 residues. The CDR3 sequence is CASSFREGANTGELFF. The CDR3 DNA reads as TGTGCCAGCAGCTTTAGGGAGGGGGCGAACACCGGGGAGCTGTTTTTT.

J is TRBJ2-3 and V is TRBV29-1; D is perhaps TRBD1 (5 bases). CDR1 is SQVTM and CDR2 is ANQGSEA in the germline V gene. Trimming removed 3 bases from V and 2 bases from J, with 9 bases in between. The CDR3 covers 13 residues. The DNA for the CDR3 is TGCAGCGTTGACCGGACATCCACAGATACGCAGTATTTT. It is translated as CSVDRTSTDTQYF.

The V call is TRBV11-3, the J call TRBJ2-5; tentatively, D is TRBD1 (6 bases). V gave up 5 bases and J gave up 5 bases, with 18 bases separating them. The CDR3 runs to 15 residues. CDR1 and CDR2 from the germline V gene are SGHNT and YENEEA. CDR3 DNA: TGTGCCAGCAGCCTTACGGACAGCCGACACGAGACCCAGTACTTC. This encodes CASSLTDSRHETQYF.